The source of this T cell receptor (beta chain) is a study of shared clonotypes between healthy human individuals. Deep-level running was used for the assay. Each cell subset's genomic DNA was divided evenly among several immunoSEQ plates. For unsorted PBMC, around 300 ng DNA per replicate equaled tens of thousands of T cell genomes. Sequencing on ten immunoSEQ deep assay plates was performed for unsorted PBMC DNA. TCRdb's table, derived via immunoSEQ multiplex PCR, lists solely in-frame clones and lacks some. The sample includes about 490,000 clones, approximately 80% seen only once; the top ten take under 15%. The sample consisted of PBMCs. This receptor was taken from a woman aged 40 to 55 in good health. Some clones in this sample may be carry-over from other donors' samples.

The CDR3 is CASSPRTGYEQYF. As DNA, the CDR3 is TGTGCCAGCAGCCCTCGGACAGGCTACGAGCAGTACTTC. This chain links TRBV7-6 with TRBJ2-7; 7 bases agree with TRBD1. The CDR3 has 13 amino acids. V was clipped by 5 bases and J by 3 bases; unmatched bases: 4. Germline-derived CDR1 and CDR2 are SGHVS and FNYEAQ.